This T cell receptor beta chain comes out of a study of human T cells and chemical hapten exposure. Time point noted: patch test 2, 6 weeks after DPC sensitization. Indicated treatment: therapeutic diphenylcyclopropenone sensitization with weekly scalp DPC. This clonotype was recorded a few times. This CDR3 has 18 residues. CDR1 and CDR2 from the germline V gene are MNHNY and SVGAGI (reference sequence). V lost 8 bases to trimming and J lost 4 bases, with 29 bases between them. One entry per CDR3 protein results from TCRdb running MiXCR on the RACE reads. Here the sample spans 360,000 or so distinct CDR3 sequences, around 6% being singletons.

Sequenced here: whole blood, sampled in connection with sensitization to the hapten diphenylcyclopropenone (DPC). The chain links TRBV6-6 to TRBJ1-2; D perhaps matches TRBD1 (5 bases). This receptor was identified in a woman under 30 with alopecia areata. Some clones in this sample may be carry-over from other donors' samples. CDR3: CASARRGPRVQGSYGYTF. The CDR3 nucleotides read TGTGCCAGCGCGCGCCGAGGGCCCCGAGTCCAGGGAAGCTATGGCTACACCTTC.